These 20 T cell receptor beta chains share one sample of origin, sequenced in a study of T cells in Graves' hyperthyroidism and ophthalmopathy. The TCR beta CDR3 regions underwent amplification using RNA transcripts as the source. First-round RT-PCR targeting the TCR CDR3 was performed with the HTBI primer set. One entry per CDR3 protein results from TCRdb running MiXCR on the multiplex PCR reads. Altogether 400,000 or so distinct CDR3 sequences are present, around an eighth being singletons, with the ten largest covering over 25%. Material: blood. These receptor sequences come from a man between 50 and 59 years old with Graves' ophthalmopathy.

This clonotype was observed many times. The CDR3 region has the DNA TGTGCCAGCAGCCCCACGGGGCAGGCTAAAGGTGAGCAGTTCTTC. This sequence encodes CASSPTGQAKGEQFF. The chain is built from TRBV7-3 and TRBJ2-1, with D perhaps TRBD1 or TRBD2 (5 bases each). This CDR3 has 15 amino acids. Germline lookup yields CDR1 SGHTA and CDR2 FQGTGA. Trimming shortened V by 5 bases and J by 9 bases, and 20 bases separated the two germline ends.

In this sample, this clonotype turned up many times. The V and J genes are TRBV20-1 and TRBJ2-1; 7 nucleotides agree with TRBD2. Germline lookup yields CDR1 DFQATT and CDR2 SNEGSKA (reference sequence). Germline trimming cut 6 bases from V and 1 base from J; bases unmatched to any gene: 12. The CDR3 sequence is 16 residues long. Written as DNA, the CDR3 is TGCAGTGCCCTCTCAAGAGGCGGGAGTTCCTACAATGAGCAGTTCTTC. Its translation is CSALSRGGSSYNEQFF.

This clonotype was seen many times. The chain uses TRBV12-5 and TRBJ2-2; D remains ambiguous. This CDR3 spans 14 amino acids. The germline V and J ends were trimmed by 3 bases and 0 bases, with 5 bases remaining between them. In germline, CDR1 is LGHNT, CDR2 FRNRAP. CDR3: CASGLSANTGELFF. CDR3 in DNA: TGTGCTAGTGGTTTATCGGCGAACACCGGGGAGCTGTTTTTT.

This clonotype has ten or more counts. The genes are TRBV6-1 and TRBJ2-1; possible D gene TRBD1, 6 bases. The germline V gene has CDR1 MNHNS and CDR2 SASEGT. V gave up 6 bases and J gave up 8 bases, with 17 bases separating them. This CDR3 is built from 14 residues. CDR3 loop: CASSPNFRGHEQFF. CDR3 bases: TGTGCCAGCAGCCCAAACTTCAGGGGCCATGAGCAGTTCTTC.

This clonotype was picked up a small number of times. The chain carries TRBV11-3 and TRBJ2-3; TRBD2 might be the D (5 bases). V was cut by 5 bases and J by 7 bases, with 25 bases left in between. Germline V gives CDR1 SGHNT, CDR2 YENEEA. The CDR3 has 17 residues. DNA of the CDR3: TGTGCCAGCAGCCAAAGAGGGCGGGCAGTAACACAATATACGCAGTATTTT. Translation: CASSQRGRAVTQYTQYF.

This chain's CDR3 is CASTLGTSVDTQYF. The CDR3 coding sequence is TGTGCCAGCACCCTCGGGACTAGCGTAGATACGCAGTATTTT. V is TRBV12-3 or TRBV12-4 and J is TRBJ2-3; 10 bases are a match to TRBD2. Trimming cost V 7 bases and J 5 bases; bases outside gene matches: 6. CDR3 length equals 14 residues.

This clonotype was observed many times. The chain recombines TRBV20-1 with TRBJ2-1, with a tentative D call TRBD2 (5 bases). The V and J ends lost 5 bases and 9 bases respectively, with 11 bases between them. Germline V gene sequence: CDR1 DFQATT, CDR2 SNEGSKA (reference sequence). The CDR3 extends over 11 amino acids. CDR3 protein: CSAPVAIEQFF. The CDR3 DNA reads TGCAGTGCTCCTGTAGCGATTGAGCAGTTCTTC.

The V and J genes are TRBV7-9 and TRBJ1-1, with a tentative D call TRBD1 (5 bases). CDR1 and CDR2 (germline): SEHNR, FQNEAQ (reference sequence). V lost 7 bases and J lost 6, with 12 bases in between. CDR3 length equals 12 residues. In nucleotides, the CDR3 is TGTGCCAGCACCAGGGAGCGGTCTGAAGCTTTCTTT. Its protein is CASTRERSEAFF.

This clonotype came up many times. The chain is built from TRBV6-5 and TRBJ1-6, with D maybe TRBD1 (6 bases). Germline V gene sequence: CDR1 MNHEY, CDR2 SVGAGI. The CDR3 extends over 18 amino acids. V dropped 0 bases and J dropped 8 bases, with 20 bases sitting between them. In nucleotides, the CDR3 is TGTGCCAGCAGTTACTCGAAGGCCGCTACAGGGCGAGATTCACCCCTCCACTTT. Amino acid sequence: CASSYSKAATGRDSPLHF.

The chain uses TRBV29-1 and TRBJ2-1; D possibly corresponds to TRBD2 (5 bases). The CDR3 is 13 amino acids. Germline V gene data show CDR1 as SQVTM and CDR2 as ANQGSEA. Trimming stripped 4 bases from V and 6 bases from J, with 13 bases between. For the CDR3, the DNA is TGCAGCGTTGGGCAGATTGGAGGCAATGAGCAGTTCTTC. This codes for CSVGQIGGNEQFF.

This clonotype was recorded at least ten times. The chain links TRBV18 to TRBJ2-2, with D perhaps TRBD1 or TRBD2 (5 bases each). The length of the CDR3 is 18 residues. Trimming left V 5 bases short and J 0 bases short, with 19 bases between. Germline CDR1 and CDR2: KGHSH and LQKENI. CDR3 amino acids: CASSSRGPRTSNTGELFF. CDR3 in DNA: TGTGCCAGCTCATCTCGGGGACCGAGAACCTCGAACACCGGGGAGCTGTTTTTT.

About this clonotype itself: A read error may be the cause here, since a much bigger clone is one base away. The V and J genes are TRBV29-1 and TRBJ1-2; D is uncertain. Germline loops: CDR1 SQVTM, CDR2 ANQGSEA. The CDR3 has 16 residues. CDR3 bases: TGCGGCGTTGAAGTGCGAACCGGCGGGACTAACTATGGCTACACCTTC. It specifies CGVEVRTGGTNYGYTF. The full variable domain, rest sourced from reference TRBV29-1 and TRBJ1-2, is SAVISQKPSRDICQRGTSLTIQCQVDSQVTMMFWYRQQPGQSLTLIATANQGSEATYESGFVIDKFPISRPNLTFSTLTVSNMSPEDSSIYLCGVEVRTGGTNYGYTFGSGTRLTVV.

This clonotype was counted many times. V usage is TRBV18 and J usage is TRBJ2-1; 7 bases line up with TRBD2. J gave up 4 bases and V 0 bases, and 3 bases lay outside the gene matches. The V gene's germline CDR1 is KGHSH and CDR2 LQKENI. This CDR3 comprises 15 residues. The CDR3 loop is CASSPPSSGYNEQFF. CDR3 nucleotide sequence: TGTGCCAGCTCACCACCGTCTAGCGGTTACAATGAGCAGTTCTTC.

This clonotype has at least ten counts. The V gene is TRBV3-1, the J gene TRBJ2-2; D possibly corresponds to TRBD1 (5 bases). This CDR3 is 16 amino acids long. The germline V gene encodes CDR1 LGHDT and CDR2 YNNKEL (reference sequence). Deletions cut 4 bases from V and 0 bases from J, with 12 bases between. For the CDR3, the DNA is TGTGCCAGCAGCCGCCGACAGACCGCGAACACCGGGGAGCTGTTTTTT. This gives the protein CASSRRQTANTGELFF. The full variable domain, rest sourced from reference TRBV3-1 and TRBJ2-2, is DTAVSQTPKYLVTQMGNDKSIKCEQNLGHDTMYWYKQDSKKFLKIMFSYNNKELIINETVPNRFSPKSPDKAHLNLHINSLELGDSAVYFCASSRRQTANTGELFFGEGSRLTVL.

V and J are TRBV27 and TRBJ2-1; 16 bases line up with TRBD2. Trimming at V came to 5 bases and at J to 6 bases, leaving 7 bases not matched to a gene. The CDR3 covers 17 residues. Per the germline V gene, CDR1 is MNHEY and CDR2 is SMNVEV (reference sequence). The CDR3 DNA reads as TGTGCCAGCAGTCTCGGGACTAGCGGGAGGGCGGGCAATGAGCAGTTCTTC. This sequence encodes CASSLGTSGRAGNEQFF.

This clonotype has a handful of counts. The CDR3 region has the DNA TGTGCCAGCAGTTTATTCCCCCGGGACAGGGGTAACACAGATACGCAGTATTTT. This translates into CASSLFPRDRGNTDTQYF. The genes are TRBV28 and TRBJ2-3, with 10 bases identical to TRBD1. J lost 2 bases, V lost 1 base, and 9 bases had no gene match. There are 18 residues in the CDR3. Germline-derived CDR1 and CDR2 are MDHEN and SYDVKM.

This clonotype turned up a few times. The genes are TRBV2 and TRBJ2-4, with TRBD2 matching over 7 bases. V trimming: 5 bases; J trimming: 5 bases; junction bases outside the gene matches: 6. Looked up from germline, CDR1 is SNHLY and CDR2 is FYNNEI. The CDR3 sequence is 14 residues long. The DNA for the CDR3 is TGTGCCAGCAGTAGCGGGACCCCCGAAAACATTCAGTACTTC. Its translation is CASSSGTPENIQYF.

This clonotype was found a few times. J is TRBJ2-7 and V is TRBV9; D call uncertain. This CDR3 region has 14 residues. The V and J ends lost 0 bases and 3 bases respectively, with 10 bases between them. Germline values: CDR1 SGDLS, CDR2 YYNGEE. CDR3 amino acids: CASSVAGTNYEQYF. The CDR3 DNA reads TGTGCCAGCAGCGTAGCGGGCACTAACTACGAGCAGTACTTC.

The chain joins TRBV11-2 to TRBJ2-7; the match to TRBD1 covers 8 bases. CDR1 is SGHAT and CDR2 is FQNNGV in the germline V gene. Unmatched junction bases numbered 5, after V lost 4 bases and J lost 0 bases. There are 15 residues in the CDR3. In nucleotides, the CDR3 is TGTGCCAGCAGCTACGGGACAGGCAGCTCCTACGAGCAGTACTTC. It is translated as CASSYGTGSSYEQYF.

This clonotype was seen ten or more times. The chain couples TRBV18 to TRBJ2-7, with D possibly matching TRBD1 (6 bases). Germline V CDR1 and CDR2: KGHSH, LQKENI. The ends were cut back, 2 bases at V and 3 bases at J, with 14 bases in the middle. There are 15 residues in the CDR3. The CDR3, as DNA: TGTGCCAGCTCACCATCACCGGGACATAGCTACGAGCAGTACTTC. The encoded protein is CASSPSPGHSYEQYF.